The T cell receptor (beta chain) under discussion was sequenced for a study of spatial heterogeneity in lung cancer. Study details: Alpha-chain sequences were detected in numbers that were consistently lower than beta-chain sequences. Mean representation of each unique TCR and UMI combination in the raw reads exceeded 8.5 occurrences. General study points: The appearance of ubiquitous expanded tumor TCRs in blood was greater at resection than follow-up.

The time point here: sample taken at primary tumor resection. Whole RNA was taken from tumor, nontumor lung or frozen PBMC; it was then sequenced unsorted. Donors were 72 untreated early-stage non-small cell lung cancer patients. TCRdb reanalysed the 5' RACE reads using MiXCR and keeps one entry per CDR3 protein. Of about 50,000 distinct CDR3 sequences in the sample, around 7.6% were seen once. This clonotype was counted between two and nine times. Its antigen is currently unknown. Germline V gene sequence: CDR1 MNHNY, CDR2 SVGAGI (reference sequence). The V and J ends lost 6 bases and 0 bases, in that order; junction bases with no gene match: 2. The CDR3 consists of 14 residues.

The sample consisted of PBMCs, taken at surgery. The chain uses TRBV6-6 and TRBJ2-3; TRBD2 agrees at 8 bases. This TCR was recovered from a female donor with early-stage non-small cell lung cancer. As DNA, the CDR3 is TGTGCCAGCAGACGCGGGGGGAGCACAGATACGCAGTATTTT. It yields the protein CASRRGGSTDTQYF.